One T cell receptor beta chain is described in this entry. The antigen remains unidentified. This record belongs to a study of identifying expanded T cells in peripheral blood. The study's findings and limits: About 1.2 clones differed between technical replicates, versus around 15 and 18 over time.

The germline CDR1 and CDR2 sequences are KGHSH and LQKENI. This CDR3 spans 14 amino acids. Trimming cost V 1 base and J 2 bases, with 8 bases left between them. Libraries were prepared by immunoSEQ multiplex PCR; TCRdb keeps only in-frame clonotypes and omits some of them. The table lists 130,000 or so clones, 84% of them singletons. The TCR originated in a person aged 18-69 years in good health. The V gene is TRBV18, the J gene TRBJ2-5, with D perhaps matching TRBD1 (6 bases). Sequences were obtained from blood. The CDR3 bases are TGTGCCAGCTCACCACAGAGGGGGCAAGAGACCCAGTACTTC. It specifies CASSPQRGQETQYF.